Following are 5 T cell receptor beta chains from one sample sequenced in a study of post-analysis software for immune sequencing data. Points from the study as a whole: With TRBV5-6, TRBV5-1 and TRBV20-1 included, about five TRBV segments were more frequent in patients than in controls.

No cognate antigen is known for these TCRs. Included in the TCR beta cDNA libraries were unique molecular identifiers. TCRdb called the PCR reads again in MiXCR, with one record for every CDR3 protein. The data hold around 770,000 distinct CDR3 sequences, with around 42% observed a single time. The sample consisted of blood. These receptors were collected from a girl aged 5-17 years with multiple sclerosis.

V is TRBV7-9 and J is TRBJ2-4; D is perhaps TRBD2 (6 bases). The J call could be wrong; TRBJ2-7 is a better fit for the DNA end. This CDR3 region has 14 residues. The V gene's germline CDR1 is SEHNR and CDR2 FQNEAQ (reference sequence). The CDR3, as DNA: TGTGCCAGCAGCTCACCGGGGGTCTCCTACGAGCAGTACTTC. The encoded protein is CASSSPGVSYEQYF.

This clonotype showed up just a few times. The chain links TRBV7-9 to TRBJ1-1, with D maybe TRBD1 (5 bases). CDR1 and CDR2 from the germline V gene are SEHNR and FQNEAQ (reference sequence). V was cut by 1 base and J by 3 bases, with 6 bases left in between. CDR3 length equals 13 residues. CDR3 region: CASSLEGDTEAFF. In DNA, the CDR3 is TGTGCCAGCAGCTTAGAAGGGGACACTGAAGCTTTCTTT.

The rearrangement links TRBV11-2 to TRBJ2-3; 7 bases align to TRBD1. The CDR3 spans 13 residues. V shed 10 bases and J 3 bases; nucleotides not matched to a gene: 7. Looked up from germline, CDR1 is SGHAT and CDR2 is FQNNGV. The CDR3: CATQGEATDTQYF. The DNA for the CDR3 is TGTGCCACCCAGGGGGAAGCGACAGATACGCAGTATTTT.

The V and J genes are TRBV2 and TRBJ2-3; TRBD2 matches at 7 bases. The CDR3 is made up of 14 amino acids. V trimming: 4 bases; J trimming: 3 bases; junction bases outside the gene matches: 4. The germline CDR1 and CDR2 sequences are SNHLY and FYNNEI. The CDR3 sequence is CASSVNGRTDTQYF. Written as DNA, the CDR3 is TGTGCCAGCAGTGTGAACGGGAGGACAGATACGCAGTATTTT.

Concerning this clonotype: The junction and the germline gene differ at one end; a read error may be behind it. The chain is built from TRBV11-1 and TRBJ2-7; 9 bases are shared with TRBD2. CDR1 and CDR2 (germline): SGHAT, FQDESV (reference sequence). The CDR3 length is 16 residues. The CDR3 sequence: CASSLAPTSGTYEQYF. CDR3 coding DNA: TGTGCCAGCAGTTTAGCCCCGACTAGCGGAACCTACGAGCAGTACTTC.